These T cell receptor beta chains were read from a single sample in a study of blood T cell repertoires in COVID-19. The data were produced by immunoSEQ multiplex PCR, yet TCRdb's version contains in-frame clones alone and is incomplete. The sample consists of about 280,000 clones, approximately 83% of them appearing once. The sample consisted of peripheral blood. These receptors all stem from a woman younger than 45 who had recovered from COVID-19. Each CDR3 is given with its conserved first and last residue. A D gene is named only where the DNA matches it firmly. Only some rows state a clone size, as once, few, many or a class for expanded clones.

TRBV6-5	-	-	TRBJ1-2	CASSTREGYTF	TGTGCCAGCAGTACCCGGGAGGGCTACACCTTC
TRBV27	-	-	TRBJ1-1	CASSLSGREAFF	TGTGCCAGCAGTTTATCGGGCAGGGAAGCTTTCTTT
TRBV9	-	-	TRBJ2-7	CASSVRDIGYEQYF	TGTGCCAGCAGCGTCCGGGACATCGGCTACGAGCAGTACTTC
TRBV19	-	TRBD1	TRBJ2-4	CASTPTGSNIQYF	TGTGCCAGTACCCCGACAGGGTCAAACATTCAGTACTTC
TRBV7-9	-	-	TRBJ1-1	CASSLVAEAFF	TGTGCCAGCAGCTTGGTAGCTGAAGCTTTCTTT
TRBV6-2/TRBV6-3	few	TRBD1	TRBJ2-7	CASSSTGVTYEQYF	TGTGCCAGCAGCTCGACAGGGGTTACCTACGAGCAGTACTTC
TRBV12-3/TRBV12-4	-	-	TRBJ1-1	CASSYNMNTEAFF	TGTGCCAGCAGTTACAACATGAACACTGAAGCTTTCTTT
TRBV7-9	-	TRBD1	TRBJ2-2	CASSPDRPSTGELFF	TGTGCCAGCAGCCCGGACAGGCCTTCCACCGGGGAGCTGTTTTTT
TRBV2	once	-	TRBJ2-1	CASSEALRGTVTPNEQFF	TGTGCCAGCAGTGAAGCGCTTCGGGGGACCGTGACACCCAATGAGCAGTTCTTC
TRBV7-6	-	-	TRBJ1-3	CASSPSLGSGNTIYF	TGTGCCAGCAGCCCGAGCCTTGGCTCTGGAAACACCATATATTTT
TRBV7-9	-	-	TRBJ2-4	CASSLSAKNIQYF	TGTGCCAGCAGCTTATCGGCCAAAAACATTCAGTACTTC
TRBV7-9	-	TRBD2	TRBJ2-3	CASRDGLAGDTQYF	TGTGCCAGCAGAGACGGACTAGCGGGAGATACGCAGTATTTT
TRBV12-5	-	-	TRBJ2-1	CASGLADRINNEQFF	TGTGCTAGTGGTTTGGCAGACAGGATTAACAATGAGCAGTTCTTC
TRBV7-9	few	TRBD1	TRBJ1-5	CASRPRQGARELQPQHF	TGTGCCAGCAGGCCACGACAGGGCGCGAGGGAGTTGCAGCCCCAGCATTTT
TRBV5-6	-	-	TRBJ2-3	CASSSGVSTDTQYF	TGTGCCAGCAGCTCCGGGGTTAGCACAGATACGCAGTATTTT
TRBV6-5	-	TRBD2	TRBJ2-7	CASTPGGLAGYEQYF	TGTGCCAGCACCCCCGGGGGGCTAGCGGGGTACGAGCAGTACTTC
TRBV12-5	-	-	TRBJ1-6	CASGFGGGSPLHF	TGTGCTAGTGGTTTTGGAGGAGGTTCACCCCTCCACTTT
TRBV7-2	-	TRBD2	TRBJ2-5	CASSLAGGGIWETQYF	TGTGCCAGCAGCTTAGCTGGCGGGGGAATTTGGGAGACCCAGTACTTC
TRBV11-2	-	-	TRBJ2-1	CASSPIRSPYNEQFF	TGTGCCAGCAGCCCCATCCGTAGTCCCTACAATGAGCAGTTCTTC
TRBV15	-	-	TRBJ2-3	CATSSPRGGVRDTQYF	TGTGCCACCAGCAGTCCTCGAGGGGGGGTCAGAGATACGCAGTATTTT
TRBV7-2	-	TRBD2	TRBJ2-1	CASSLEASGRARVRNEQFF	TGTGCCAGCAGCTTAGAGGCTAGCGGGAGGGCCCGGGTCAGGAATGAGCAGTTCTTC
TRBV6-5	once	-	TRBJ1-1	CASIRNTEAFF	TGTGCCAGCATCAGGAACACTGAAGCTTTCTTT
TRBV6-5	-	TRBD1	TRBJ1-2	CASSSRDRGQNGYTF	TGTGCCAGCAGTTCCAGGGACAGGGGACAAAATGGCTACACCTTC
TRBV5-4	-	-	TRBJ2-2	CASSPANTGELFF	TGTGCCAGCAGCCCTGCGAACACCGGGGAGCTGTTTTTT
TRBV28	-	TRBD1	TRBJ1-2	CASTSGDRLGGYTF	TGTGCCAGCACCTCCGGGGACAGACTGGGGGGCTACACCTTC
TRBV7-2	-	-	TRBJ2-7	CASSSEPGAYEQYF	TGTGCCAGCAGCTCCGAGCCAGGGGCCTACGAGCAGTACTTC
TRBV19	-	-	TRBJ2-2	CASSIGRGAVTGELFF	TGTGCCAGTAGTATCGGACGGGGGGCGGTCACCGGGGAGCTGTTTTTT
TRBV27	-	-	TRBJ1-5	CASSLGRVGANQPQHF	TGTGCCAGCAGTTTAGGGAGGGTTGGGGCCAATCAGCCCCAGCATTTT
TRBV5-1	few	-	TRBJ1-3	CASSETFGNTIYF	TGCGCCAGTAGTGAAACGTTCGGAAACACCATATATTTT
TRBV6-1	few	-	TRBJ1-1	CASSRGTSATEAFF	TGTGCCAGCAGCCGAGGGACATCCGCCACTGAAGCTTTCTTT
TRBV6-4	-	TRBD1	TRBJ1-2	CASSEDWNRGGYTF	TGTGCCAGCAGTGAAGATTGGAACAGGGGCGGCTACACCTTC
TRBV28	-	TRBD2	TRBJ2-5	CASSPGLAGTETQYF	TGTGCCAGCAGCCCAGGACTAGCGGGGACAGAGACCCAGTACTTC
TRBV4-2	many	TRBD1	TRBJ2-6	CASSLGTGGAVGANVLTF	TGTGCCAGCAGCCTCGGGACAGGGGGCGCGGTAGGGGCCAACGTCCTGACTTTC
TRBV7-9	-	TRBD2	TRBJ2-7	CASSSSGGPLGYEQYF	TGTGCCAGCAGCTCTAGCGGGGGCCCCCTGGGGTACGAGCAGTACTTC
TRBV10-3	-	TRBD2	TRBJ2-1	CAISGTSGSSGEQFF	TGTGCCATCAGTGGTACTAGCGGGAGTTCGGGTGAGCAGTTCTTC
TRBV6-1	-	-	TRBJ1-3	CASSQAPGLLGNTIYF	TGTGCCAGCAGTCAAGCCCCGGGACTTCTTGGAAACACCATATATTTT
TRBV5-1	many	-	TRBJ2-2	CASSQGRNTGELFF	TGCGCCAGCAGCCAGGGTAGGAACACCGGGGAGCTGTTTTTT
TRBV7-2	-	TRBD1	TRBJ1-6	CASSSLRTGSNSPLHF	TGTGCCAGCAGCTCTCTCCGGACAGGGTCAAACTCACCCCTCCACTTT
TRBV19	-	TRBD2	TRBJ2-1	CASSKNGGTIYNEQFF	TGTGCCAGTAGTAAAAACGGGGGGACGATTTACAATGAGCAGTTCTTC
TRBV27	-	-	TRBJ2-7	CASSLSLAVSSYEQYF	TGTGCCAGCAGTCTATCTTTAGCGGTAAGCTCCTACGAGCAGTACTTC
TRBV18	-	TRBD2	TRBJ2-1	CASSPISGTTSEQFF	TGTGCCAGCTCACCCATTAGCGGGACTACCTCTGAGCAGTTCTTC
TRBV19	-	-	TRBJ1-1	CASRGGNTEAFF	TGTGCCAGTAGGGGGGGGAACACTGAAGCTTTCTTT